This TCR beta chain was sequenced during a study of graft-versus-host responses after intestinal transplantation. Study-level information: Every recipient had anti-thymocyte globulin induction and about three years of tacrolimus plus steroids.

The study, taken as a whole, reports: The authors found GvH clones in recipient marrow, some appearing first in ileum or blood. Graft-donor T cell macrochimerism coincided with high graft-versus-host to host-versus-graft clonal ratios in allografts.

Per germline, CDR1 MGHRA and CDR2 YSYEKL. V gave up 1 base and J gave up 7 bases, with 10 bases separating them. The length of the CDR3 is 13 residues. With respect to this clone: Its specificity is unknown.

This table comes from immunoSEQ multiplex PCR, and its TCRdb copy is limited to in-frame clones, with some not included. The table records over 85,000 clones, approximately 92% of them present only once. This clonotype originated in a human donor who received an intestinal transplant. This chain connects TRBV4-1 to TRBJ1-2; perhaps TRBD1 as D (5 bases). The sequences come from unstimulated CD8+ T cells sorted from spleen or lymph node cells, collected before intestinal transplant. The CDR3 protein is CASSQVAGLGYTF. CDR3 nucleotides: TGCGCCAGCAGCCAAGTGGCAGGGCTTGGCTACACCTTC.